The sequence of this T cell receptor beta chain was determined in a study of shared clonotypes between healthy human individuals. Produced via immunoSEQ multiplex PCR; TCRdb's table is partial and in-frame only. There are around 2.1 million clones in the sample; 93% occur only once, and more than 1.5% lies in the top ten. Naive CD8 cells were CD45RO-negative, positively selected for CCR7, excluding terminally differentiated effector memory CD45RA+ cells. The junction had 11 bases not matched to a gene; V was cut back by 0 bases and J by 4 bases. The CDR3 has 17 residues. Germline assignment: CDR1 MNHEY and CDR2 SMNVEV (reference sequence).

Specimen: naive CD8+ T cells from PBMCs. This chain uses TRBV27 with TRBJ1-1; 7 positions match TRBD1. The receptor comes from a young man in good health. Some clones in this sample may be carry-over from other donors' samples. Here the CDR3 DNA reads TGTGCCAGCAGTTTATCCGTAGGTGACAGGGTAGGCACTGAAGCTTTCTTT. It specifies CASSLSVGDRVGTEAFF.